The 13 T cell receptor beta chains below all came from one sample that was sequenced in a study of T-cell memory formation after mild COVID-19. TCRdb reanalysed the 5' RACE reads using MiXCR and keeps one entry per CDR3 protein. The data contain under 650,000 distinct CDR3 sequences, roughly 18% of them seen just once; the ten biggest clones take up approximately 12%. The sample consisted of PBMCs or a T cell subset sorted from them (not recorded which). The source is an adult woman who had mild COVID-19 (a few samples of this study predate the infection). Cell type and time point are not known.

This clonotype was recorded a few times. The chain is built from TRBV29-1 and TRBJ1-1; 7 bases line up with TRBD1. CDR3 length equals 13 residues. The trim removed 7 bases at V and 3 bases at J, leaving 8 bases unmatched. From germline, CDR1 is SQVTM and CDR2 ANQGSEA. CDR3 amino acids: CSAQGQTDTEAFF. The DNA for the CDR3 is TGCAGCGCCCAGGGACAGACAGACACTGAAGCTTTCTTT.

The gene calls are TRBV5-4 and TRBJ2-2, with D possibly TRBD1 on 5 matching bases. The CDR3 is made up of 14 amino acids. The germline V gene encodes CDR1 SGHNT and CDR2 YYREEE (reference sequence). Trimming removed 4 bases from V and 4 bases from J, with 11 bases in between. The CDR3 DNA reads TGTGCCAGCAGCCTAGACAGTACCACCGGGGAGCTGTTTTTT. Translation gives CASSLDSTTGELFF.

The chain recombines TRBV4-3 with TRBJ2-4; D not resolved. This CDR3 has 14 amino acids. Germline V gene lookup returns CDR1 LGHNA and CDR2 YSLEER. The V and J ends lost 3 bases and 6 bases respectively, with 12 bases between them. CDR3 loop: CASSHKAYGNIQYF. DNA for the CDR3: TGCGCCAGCAGCCACAAAGCATACGGAAACATTCAGTACTTC.

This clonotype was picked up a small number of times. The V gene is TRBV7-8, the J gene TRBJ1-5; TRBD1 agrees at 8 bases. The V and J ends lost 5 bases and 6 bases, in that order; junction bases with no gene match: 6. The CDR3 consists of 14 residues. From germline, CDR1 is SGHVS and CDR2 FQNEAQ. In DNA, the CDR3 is TGTGCCAGCAGCCCTCAGGGGGCAACTCAGCCCCAGCATTTT. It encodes CASSPQGATQPQHF.

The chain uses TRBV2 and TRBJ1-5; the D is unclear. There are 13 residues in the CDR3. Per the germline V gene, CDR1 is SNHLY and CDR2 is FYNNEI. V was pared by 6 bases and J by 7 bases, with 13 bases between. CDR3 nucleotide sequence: TGTGCCAGCAGCCTCGTTTGGGGACAGCCCCAGCATTTT. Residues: CASSLVWGQPQHF.

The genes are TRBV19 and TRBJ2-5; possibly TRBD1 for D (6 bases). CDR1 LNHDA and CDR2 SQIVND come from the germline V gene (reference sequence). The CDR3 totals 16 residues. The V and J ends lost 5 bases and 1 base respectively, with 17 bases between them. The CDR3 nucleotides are TGTGCCAGTAGTTACCTGGGGCAGGGGAGCCAAGAGACCCAGTACTTC. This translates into CASSYLGQGSQETQYF.

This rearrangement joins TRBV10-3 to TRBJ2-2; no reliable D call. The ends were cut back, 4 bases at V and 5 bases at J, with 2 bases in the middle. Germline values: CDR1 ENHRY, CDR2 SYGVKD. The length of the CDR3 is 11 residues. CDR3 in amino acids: CAISVTGELFF. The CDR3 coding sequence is TGTGCCATCAGTGTGACCGGGGAGCTGTTTTTT.

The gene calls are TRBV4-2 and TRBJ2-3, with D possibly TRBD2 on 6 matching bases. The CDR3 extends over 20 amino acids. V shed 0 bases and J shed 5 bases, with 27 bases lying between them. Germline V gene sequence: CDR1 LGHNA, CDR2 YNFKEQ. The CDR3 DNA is TGTGCCAGCAGCCAAGAGGGTGGGCCAGGGAGACGGGGGAGGAGAGATACGCAGTATTTT. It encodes CASSQEGGPGRRGRRDTQYF.

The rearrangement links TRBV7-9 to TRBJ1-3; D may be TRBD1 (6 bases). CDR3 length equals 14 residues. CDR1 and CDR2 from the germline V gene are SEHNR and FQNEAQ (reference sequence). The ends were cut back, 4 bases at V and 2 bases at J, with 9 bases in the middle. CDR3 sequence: CASSSGVTGNTIYF. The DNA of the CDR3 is TGTGCCAGCAGCTCAGGGGTTACTGGAAACACCATATATTTT. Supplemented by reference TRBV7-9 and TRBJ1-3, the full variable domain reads DTGVSQNPRHKITKRGQNVTFRCDPISEHNRLYWYRQTLGQGPEFLTYFQNEAQLEKSRLLSDRFSAERPKGSFSTLEIQRTEQGDSAMYLCASSSGVTGNTIYFGEGSWLTVV.

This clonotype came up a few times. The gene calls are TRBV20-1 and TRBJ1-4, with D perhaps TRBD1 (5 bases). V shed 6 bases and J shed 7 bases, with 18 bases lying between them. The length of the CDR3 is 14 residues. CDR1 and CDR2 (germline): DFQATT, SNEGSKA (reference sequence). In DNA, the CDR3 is TGCAGTGCCCCATATGGGAGGGGAAGTGAAAAACTGTTTTTT. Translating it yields CSAPYGRGSEKLFF.

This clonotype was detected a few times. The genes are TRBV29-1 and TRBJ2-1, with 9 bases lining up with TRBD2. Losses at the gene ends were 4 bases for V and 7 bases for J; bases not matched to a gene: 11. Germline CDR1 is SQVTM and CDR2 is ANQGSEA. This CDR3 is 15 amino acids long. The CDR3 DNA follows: TGCAGCGTTGGAGCGGGAGGTCTCGTGGGGAATGAGCAGTTCTTC. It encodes CSVGAGGLVGNEQFF.

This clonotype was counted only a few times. This CDR3 reads CASSLPPYEQYF. CDR3 DNA: TGTGCCAGCAGCTTACCTCCCTACGAGCAGTACTTC. J is TRBJ2-7 and V is TRBV7-8; no clear D. Germline assignment: CDR1 SGHVS and CDR2 FQNEAQ. Trimming removed 2 bases from V and 2 bases from J, with 4 bases in between. The CDR3 length is 12 residues.

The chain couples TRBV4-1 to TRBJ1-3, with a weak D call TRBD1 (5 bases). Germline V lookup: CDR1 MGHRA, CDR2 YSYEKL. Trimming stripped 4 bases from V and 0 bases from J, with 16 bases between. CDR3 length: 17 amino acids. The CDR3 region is CASSLPTDSLSGNTIYF. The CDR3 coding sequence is TGCGCCAGCAGCCTCCCAACCGACAGTCTCTCTGGAAACACCATATATTTT.